The rows below give T cell receptor beta chains drawn from one sample of a study of T cells in pancreatic ductal adenocarcinoma. Sequencing was performed with immunoSEQ multiplex PCR; in TCRdb, only in-frame clones are kept and a portion is missing. This table has tens of thousands of clones, just over 90% appearing once. Sequencing was carried out using PBMCs. The source is a human donor with pancreatic ductal adenocarcinoma. CDR3s include the opening cysteine and the closing phenylalanine or tryptophan. A D gene is named only where the DNA matches it firmly. The listing skips clone size in some rows; elsewhere it reads once, few, many or a size class.

TRBV6-5,.,TRBJ2-1,.,CASSYSGGYNEQFF,TGTGCCAGCAGTTACTCCGGCGGTTACAATGAGCAGTTCTTC
TRBV7-2,.,TRBJ2-2,.,CASSFRRSNTGELFF,TGTGCCAGCAGCTTCAGGCGGTCGAACACCGGGGAGCTGTTTTTT
TRBV18,.,TRBJ1-1,TRBD1,CASSPARTGGNTEAFF,TGTGCCAGCTCACCTGCTAGGACAGGGGGGAACACTGAAGCTTTCTTT
TRBV7-9,.,TRBJ2-1,.,CASSPAIYNEQFF,TGTGCCAGCAGCCCCGCTATCTACAATGAGCAGTTCTTC
TRBV5-4,.,TRBJ2-5,TRBD1,CASSSTGTGRKTQYF,TGTGCCAGCAGCTCAACCGGGACAGGGAGGAAGACCCAGTACTTC
TRBV20-1,.,TRBJ2-5,.,CSPTSQETQYF,TGCAGTCCGACTAGTCAAGAGACCCAGTACTTC
TRBV28,once,TRBJ1-4,.,CASSSTAINEKLFF,TGTGCCAGCAGTTCGACAGCTATAAATGAAAAACTGTTTTTT
TRBV6-5,.,TRBJ1-4,.,CASSYRGIGTNEKLFF,TGTGCCAGCAGTTACCGGGGGATCGGGACTAATGAAAAACTGTTTTTT
TRBV19,.,TRBJ2-5,.,CASSIVGAQETQYF,TGTGCCAGTAGTATCGTCGGGGCCCAAGAGACCCAGTACTTC
TRBV19,.,TRBJ1-2,.,CASREGSVLLSGYTF,TGTGCCAGTAGAGAAGGGTCAGTACTATTGAGTGGCTACACCTTC
TRBV30,once,TRBJ2-6,TRBD2,CAWSVSGRGGANVLTF,TGTGCCTGGAGTGTTTCGGGGAGGGGAGGGGCCAACGTCCTGACTTTC
TRBV5-4,few,TRBJ2-7,TRBD2,CASSLGTSGSTYEQYF,TGTGCCAGCAGCTTGGGGACTAGCGGGTCCACCTACGAGCAGTACTTC
TRBV18,.,TRBJ2-7,TRBD1,CASSPDRGPTYEQYF,TGTGCCAGCTCACCTGACAGGGGACCGACCTACGAGCAGTACTTC
TRBV15,.,TRBJ2-1,TRBD2,CATSRAGTSGYNEQFF,TGTGCCACCAGCAGGGCCGGGACTAGCGGGTACAATGAGCAGTTCTTC
TRBV18,.,TRBJ2-5,TRBD2,CASSELGTSGRQETQYF,TGTGCCAGCTCAGAACTCGGGACTAGCGGGAGACAGGAGACCCAGTACTTC
TRBV10-3,.,TRBJ1-1,TRBD1,CAITGGANTEAFF,TGTGCCATCACAGGGGGGGCGAACACTGAAGCTTTCTTT
TRBV6-5,.,TRBJ1-2,TRBD1,CASTLGTGSGYTF,TGTGCCAGCACCTTAGGGACAGGGAGCGGCTACACCTTC
TRBV2,.,TRBJ2-3,.,CASRALGGRTDTQYF,TGTGCCAGCAGGGCCCTGGGAGGTAGGACAGATACGCAGTATTTT
TRBV28,.,TRBJ1-1,.,CASSFQAWGMDTEAFF,TGTGCCAGCAGTTTTCAAGCTTGGGGTATGGACACTGAAGCTTTCTTT
TRBV19,.,TRBJ1-5,.,CASTSWGGENQPQHF,TGTGCCAGTACTTCCTGGGGGGGGGAAAATCAGCCCCAGCATTTT
TRBV18,.,TRBJ2-7,.,CASSRLTTAYEQYF,TGTGCCAGCTCACGGCTAACAACCGCCTACGAGCAGTACTTC
TRBV4-3,.,TRBJ2-1,TRBD2,CASSQTSGRAHEQFF,TGCGCCAGCAGCCAGACTAGCGGGAGGGCCCATGAGCAGTTCTTC
TRBV5-6,few,TRBJ1-2,TRBD1,CASSQPGQGDYGYTF,TGTGCCAGCAGCCAACCGGGACAGGGGGACTATGGCTACACCTTC
TRBV19,.,TRBJ1-1,.,CASSILAGSEAFF,TGTGCCAGTAGTATACTGGCAGGGTCTGAAGCTTTCTTT
TRBV7-3,.,TRBJ2-3,.,CASSQGTIPDTQYF,TGTGCCAGCAGCCAGGGGACTATCCCGGATACGCAGTATTTT
TRBV6-5,.,TRBJ1-5,.,CASHPPGTSNQPQHF,TGTGCCAGCCATCCTCCGGGGACTAGCAATCAGCCCCAGCATTTT
TRBV9,.,TRBJ1-3,.,CASSSQSPAGGNTIYF,TGTGCCAGCAGCTCCCAGTCCCCAGCCGGTGGAAACACCATATATTTT
TRBV19,.,TRBJ1-2,.,CASKDYGYTF,TGTGCCAGTAAGGACTATGGCTACACCTTC
TRBV7-2,.,TRBJ2-5,TRBD1,CASSLATGDQETQYF,TGTGCCAGCAGCTTGGCGACAGGGGACCAAGAGACCCAGTACTTC
TRBV7-2,.,TRBJ2-5,.,CASSRPGVQETQYF,TGTGCCAGCAGCCGGCCGGGAGTACAAGAGACCCAGTACTTC
TRBV7-2,.,TRBJ2-7,.,CASSSDGKIYEQYF,TGTGCCAGCAGCTCGGACGGGAAAATCTACGAGCAGTACTTC
TRBV19,.,TRBJ2-1,.,CASSIHGRDNEQFF,TGTGCCAGTAGTATTCATGGCAGGGACAATGAGCAGTTCTTC
TRBV27,.,TRBJ2-5,.,CASSRRDRETQYF,TGTGCCAGCAGTCGACGGGACCGGGAGACCCAGTACTTC
TRBV13,.,TRBJ1-1,.,CASSLGGRMNTEAFF,TGTGCCAGCAGCTTGGGAGGTCGGATGAACACTGAAGCTTTCTTT
TRBV12-2,.,TRBJ2-5,.,CASRLGGFFSGIETQYF,TGTGCAAGTCGCTTAGGAGGGTTTTTTTCGGGAATAGAGACCCAGTACTTC
TRBV28,once,TRBJ1-1,.,CASSPGQNTEAFF,TGTGCCAGCAGTCCGGGACAGAACACTGAAGCTTTCTTT
TRBV6-6,.,TRBJ1-1,.,CASSPDLWNTEAFF,TGTGCCAGCAGTCCTGACTTGTGGAACACTGAAGCTTTCTTT
TRBV7-9,.,TRBJ2-7,.,CASSNSVLLLYEQYF,TGTGCCAGCAGCAACTCCGTACTCCTCCTCTACGAGCAGTACTTC
TRBV28,.,TRBJ1-1,.,CASSLGLGGRRNTEAFF,TGTGCCAGCAGTTTGGGCCTAGGCGGCAGACGCAACACTGAAGCTTTCTTT
TRBV18,.,TRBJ1-1,.,CASSPYEGWGTEAFF,TGTGCCAGCTCACCTTATGAGGGCTGGGGCACTGAAGCTTTCTTT
TRBV4-1,.,TRBJ1-2,TRBD1,CASSQLGQGVDGYTF,TGCGCCAGCAGCCAGCTGGGACAGGGAGTGGATGGCTACACCTTC
TRBV19,.,TRBJ1-2,.,CASREGNGYTF,TGTGCCAGTAGGGAGGGGAATGGCTACACCTTC
TRBV13,.,TRBJ2-7,.,CASHLWGRRNEQYF,TGTGCCAGCCACCTGTGGGGGCGAAGGAACGAGCAGTACTTC
TRBV6-6,.,TRBJ1-5,.,CASIIDSNNQPQHF,TGTGCCAGCATAATAGACAGTAACAATCAGCCCCAGCATTTT
TRBV5-8,.,TRBJ1-5,TRBD1,CASSYLDRAAVSPQHF,TGTGCCAGCAGCTACCTGGACAGGGCCGCGGTATCCCCCCAGCATTTT
TRBV5-6,.,TRBJ1-1,TRBD1,CASRITGTDRTEAFF,TGTGCCAGCAGAATAACCGGGACAGACAGAACTGAAGCTTTCTTT
TRBV19,.,TRBJ2-3,.,CASTSNTDTQYF,TGTGCCAGCACTAGTAACACAGATACGCAGTATTTT
TRBV10-3,.,TRBJ2-7,TRBD2,CAISEAGGPGTYEQYF,TGTGCCATCAGTGAGGCGGGAGGGCCGGGGACCTACGAGCAGTACTTC
TRBV7-9,.,TRBJ2-1,TRBD2,CASSIFSGRTRSSQQFF,TGTGCCAGCAGCATCTTTAGCGGGAGGACCAGGTCGTCTCAGCAGTTCTTC
TRBV11-2,.,TRBJ1-2,.,CASSPMEGDGYTF,TGTGCCAGCAGCCCCATGGAGGGGGATGGCTACACCTTC
TRBV7-9,.,TRBJ1-5,TRBD1,CASSLATGGINQPQHF,TGTGCCAGCAGCTTAGCGACAGGGGGGATCAATCAGCCCCAGCATTTT